Detailed here is one T cell receptor beta chain. The antigen is undetermined. From germline, CDR1 is MNHEY and CDR2 SVGAGI. The CDR3 is 15 residues long. Trimming took 2 bases from V and 6 from J; bases not matched to a gene: 7. The data were obtained in a study of long-term antiretroviral therapy in people with HIV. Whole-study findings and limits: Information on adherence to ART, viral resistance or therapy changes was unavailable. Older ART regimens may have been in use when blood was drawn between the mid-2000s and the late 2010s.

At survey level, the immunoSEQ assay was run in its v3.0 version. Only in-frame clones appear in the TCRdb table, and some are missing; sequencing was by immunoSEQ multiplex PCR. The sample records about 14,000 clones, nearly 90% being singletons. Specimen: unsorted PBMCs, collected 6.2 years after starting antiretroviral therapy. This TCR derives from a man aged 35 to 55 with HIV. This chain connects TRBV6-5 to TRBJ2-1, with 7 bases that match TRBD2. The CDR3 DNA is TGTGCCAGCAGTTACACTTTGGGGGGGAGCAATGAGCAGTTCTTC. Translated: CASSYTLGGSNEQFF.